This TCR beta chain comes out of a study of long-term antiretroviral therapy in people with HIV. Notes on the study in general: Neither ART adherence, viral resistance nor therapy changes were documented. Clones that had undergone expansion before ART dominated the repertoire at all time points. Control repertoires displayed wider CDR3 length ranges than the HIV repertoires.

As for this clone: The antigen is not known.

Treatment for all HIV-infected participants took place in the United States. In germline, CDR1 is SGHTA, CDR2 FQGNSA. This CDR3 is 18 amino acids long. V shed 6 bases, J shed 5 bases, and the junction held 18 bases outside the gene matches. Running of the v3.0 immunoSEQ assay took place at survey level. The repertoire was sequenced with immunoSEQ multiplex PCR; TCRdb's copy has only in-frame clones and lacks some. This table holds some 25,000 clones, 65% to 90% found once. The rearrangement joins TRBV7-2 to TRBJ2-5, with 10 bases identical to TRBD2. The receptor was isolated from a man aged 50 to 60 with HIV. Material: unsorted PBMCs, obtained 1.2 years after starting antiretroviral therapy. The CDR3 loop is CASSFEYATSGWWETQYF. The CDR3 region has the DNA TGTGCCAGCAGTTTCGAGTACGCGACTAGCGGGTGGTGGGAGACCCAGTACTTC.